This TCR beta chain came from a study of regulatory T cells in long-lasting Graves disease. Notes on the study in general: When disease was persistent, TRBV28, TRBJ1-2 and TRBJ2-5 were the favored segments.

This clonotype came up many times. Its antigen is undetermined. Germline-derived CDR1 and CDR2 are MDHEN and SYDVKM. This CDR3 has 15 amino acids. The V and J ends lost 1 base and 7 bases respectively, with 14 bases between them. This sample's time point: newly diagnosed GD, antithyroid drugs for less than 3 months. The TCR library was made from RNA that had been extracted from PBMCs in TRIzol. Construction of TCR beta libraries relied on iRepertoire HTBI primers and on Arm-PCR targeting CDR3 regions. MiXCR, applied by TCRdb to the multiplex PCR reads, yields one record per CDR3 protein. Of 350,000 to 500,000 distinct CDR3 sequences listed, less than 15% are singletons. In addition, the sample was reused for a study of T cells in Graves' hyperthyroidism and ophthalmopathy.

Sequences were derived from peripheral blood mononuclear cells (PBMCs), sampled at new diagnosis, from a patient treated with antithyroid drugs. The chain is built from TRBV28 and TRBJ2-1; D remains ambiguous. This receptor was obtained from a woman in her fifties or sixties with Graves disease. The CDR3 reads CASSLYTGIWNEQFF. The DNA of the CDR3 is TGTGCCAGCAGTTTATATACGGGTATTTGGAATGAGCAGTTCTTC. The entire variable domain, with the rest obtained from reference TRBV28 and TRBJ2-1, is as follows: DVKVTQSSRYLVKRTGEKVFLECVQDMDHENMFWYRQDPGLGLRLIYFSYDVKMKEKGDIPEGYSVSREKKERFSLILESASTNQTSMYLCASSLYTGIWNEQFFGPGTRLTVL.